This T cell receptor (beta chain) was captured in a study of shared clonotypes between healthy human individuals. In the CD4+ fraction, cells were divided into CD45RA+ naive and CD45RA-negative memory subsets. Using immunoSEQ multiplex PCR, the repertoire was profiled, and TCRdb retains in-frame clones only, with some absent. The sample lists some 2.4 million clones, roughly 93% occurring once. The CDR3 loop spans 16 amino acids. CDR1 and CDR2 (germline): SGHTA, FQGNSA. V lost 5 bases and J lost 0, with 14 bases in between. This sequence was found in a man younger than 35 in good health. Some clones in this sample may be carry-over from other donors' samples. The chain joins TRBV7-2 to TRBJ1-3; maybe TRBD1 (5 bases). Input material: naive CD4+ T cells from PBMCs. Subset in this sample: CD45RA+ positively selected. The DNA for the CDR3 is TGTGCCAGCAGCCCGAGGGGCGGGCTCTCTGGAAACACCATATATTTT. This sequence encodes CASSPRGGLSGNTIYF.